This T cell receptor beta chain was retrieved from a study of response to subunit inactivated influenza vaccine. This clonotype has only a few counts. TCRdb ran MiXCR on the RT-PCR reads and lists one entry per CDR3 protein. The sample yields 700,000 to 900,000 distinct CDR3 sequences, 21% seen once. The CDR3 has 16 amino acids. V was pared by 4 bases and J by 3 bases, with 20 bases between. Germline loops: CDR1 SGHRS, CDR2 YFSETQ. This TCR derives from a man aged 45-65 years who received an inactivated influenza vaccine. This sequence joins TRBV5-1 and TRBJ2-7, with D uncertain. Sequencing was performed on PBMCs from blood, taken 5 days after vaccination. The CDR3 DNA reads TGCGCCAGCAGCCTCGATCCTGTTAGTGCTATCTACGAGCAGTACTTC. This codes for CASSLDPVSAIYEQYF.